This T cell receptor (beta chain) emerged from a study of T and B cells in COVID-19 patients. Germline CDR1 MNHNS, CDR2 SASEGT. The CDR3 extends over 12 amino acids. The ends were cut back, 4 bases at V and 6 bases at J, with 9 bases in the middle. Only a few counts were recorded for this clonotype. From blood, roughly 250-500 ng of genomic DNA served as TRB template. Multiplex PCR with BIOMED2 TRB-A/B primer pools amplified TRB rearrangements. TCRdb reanalysed the multiplex PCR reads using MiXCR and keeps one entry per CDR3 protein. The sample includes several thousand distinct CDR3 sequences, roughly 30% of them seen just once.

The material sequenced was blood. The clonotype originates from a human donor who had recovered from COVID-19. The J gene is TRBJ1-2, the V gene TRBV6-1; D is possibly TRBD1 (5 bases). CDR3 sequence: CASSVGTDGYTF. DNA of the CDR3: TGTGCCAGCAGTGTCGGGACGGATGGCTACACCTTC.